These 26 T cell receptor beta chains came from one sample sequenced in a study of early T cells in non-severe SARS-CoV-2 infection. TCRdb re-analysed the 5' RACE reads in MiXCR, keeping a single row per CDR3 protein. The data contain 75,000 to 90,000 distinct CDR3 sequences, 13% of them singletons. The sequenced sample was whole blood. The receptors come from an adult who was a healthcare worker with PCR-confirmed SARS-CoV-2 infection or an uninfected control (not recorded which).

This clonotype was recorded many times. This chain uses TRBV4-1 with TRBJ2-3; D may be TRBD2 (5 bases). The CDR3 totals 18 residues. Germline values: CDR1 MGHRA, CDR2 YSYEKL. Trimming left V 0 bases short and J 4 bases short, with 20 bases between. CDR3 sequence (DNA): TGCGCCAGCAGCCAAGACTATCGCCCGGGCTCCGGGGCAGATACGCAGTATTTT. This gives the protein CASSQDYRPGSGADTQYF.

This clonotype came up a few times. This chain links TRBV7-8 with TRBJ2-3; 12 nucleotides agree with TRBD2. CDR1 is SGHVS and CDR2 is FQNEAQ in the germline V gene. The CDR3 is made up of 18 amino acids. The J segment lost 0 bases and the V segment lost 4 bases, leaving 8 bases of the junction unmatched. This chain's CDR3 is CASSSLAGGAISTDTQYF. The CDR3 DNA follows: TGTGCCAGCAGCTCCCTAGCGGGGGGGGCGATTAGCACAGATACGCAGTATTTT.

The sample holds many counts of this clonotype. The gene calls are TRBV5-5 and TRBJ1-3; D is unclear. Trimming took 4 bases from V and 0 from J, leaving 11 bases between them. This CDR3 comprises 15 residues. Germline V gives CDR1 SGHKS, CDR2 YYEKEE (reference sequence). The chain's CDR3 is CASSADVYSGNTIYF. The CDR3 DNA follows: TGTGCCAGCAGCGCGGACGTCTACTCTGGAAACACCATATATTTT.

The chain combines TRBV19 with TRBJ1-5; D call uncertain. Between the trimmed V and J ends, which lost 3 bases and 0 bases, there was a span of 9 bases. The CDR3 is 15 residues long. CDR1 LNHDA and CDR2 SQIVND come from the germline V gene (reference sequence). CDR3 nucleotides: TGTGCCAGTAGTATGGAGGGATATAGCAATCAGCCCCAGCATTTT. Protein product: CASSMEGYSNQPQHF.

This clonotype was recorded at least ten times. The chain couples TRBV7-9 to TRBJ1-1, with 9 bases that match TRBD1. With 5 bases clipped from V and 7 bases from J, the junction kept 14 bases outside the gene matches. This CDR3 is built from 16 residues. CDR1 and CDR2 from the germline V gene are SEHNR and FQNEAQ (reference sequence). The CDR3 reads CASSAGRPGTGIEAFF. The CDR3 bases are TGTGCCAGCAGCGCAGGAAGACCCGGGACAGGGATTGAAGCTTTCTTT.

This clonotype was detected a few times. The chain has TRBV20-1 and TRBJ1-1; 9 bases line up with TRBD1. This CDR3 contains 15 residues. Germline trimming cut 3 bases from V and 3 bases from J; bases unmatched to any gene: 8. Germline CDR1 DFQATT, CDR2 SNEGSKA (reference sequence). The CDR3, as DNA: TGCAGTGCTAGGGCGGAACAGGGGGCTGACACTGAAGCTTTCTTT. Translating gives CSARAEQGADTEAFF.

The gene calls are TRBV21-1 and TRBJ2-5; TRBD2 is the table's D call, not checked against the DNA. TRBV21-1 is listed as a pseudogene. This CDR3 has 15 amino acids. CDR3 residues: CASSKIERTKETQYF. Here the CDR3 DNA reads TGTGCCAGCAGCAAGATTGAGCGGACTAAAGAGACCCAGTACTTC.

The V and J genes are TRBV5-1 and TRBJ1-6; D is undetermined. Germline CDR1 SGHRS, CDR2 YFSETQ. Deletions cut 4 bases from V and 8 bases from J, with 10 bases between. The CDR3 totals 13 residues. The CDR3 bases are TGCGCCAGCAGCGGAGAGGTCGATTCACCCCTCCACTTT. The encoded protein is CASSGEVDSPLHF. Using reference TRBV5-1 and TRBJ1-6 for the parts outside the CDR3, the full variable domain is KAGVTQTPRYLIKTRGQQVTLSCSPISGHRSVSWYQQTPGQGLQFLFEYFSETQRNKGNFPGRFSGRQFSNSRSEMNVSTLELGDSALYLCASSGEVDSPLHFGNGTRLTVT.

The CDR3 sequence: CASSFKGARTEAFF. In nucleotides, the CDR3 is TGTGCCAGCAGTTTTAAGGGGGCGCGTACTGAAGCTTTCTTT. The rearrangement uses TRBV12-3 or TRBV12-4 and TRBJ1-1; 7 nucleotides align to TRBD1. The CDR3 extends over 14 amino acids. Germline trimming cut 3 bases from V and 5 bases from J; bases unmatched to any gene: 6.

This clonotype has only a few counts. The chain carries TRBV29-1 and TRBJ2-1; TRBD1 might be the D (6 bases). Trimming stripped 6 bases from V and 6 bases from J, with 18 bases between. The CDR3 has 14 residues. The germline gives CDR1 SQVTM, CDR2 ANQGSEA. CDR3: CSVERTGLGNEQFF. CDR3 coding DNA: TGCAGCGTAGAGAGAACAGGGTTGGGCAATGAGCAGTTCTTC.

This clonotype was observed a handful of times. The rearrangement uses TRBV2 and TRBJ1-1, with a tentative D call TRBD1 (5 bases). Germline assignment: CDR1 SNHLY and CDR2 FYNNEI. V lost 5 bases to trimming and J lost 0 bases, with 19 bases between them. CDR3 length: 17 residues. The CDR3 here is CASSPRWSGMVNTEAFF. CDR3 nucleotides: TGTGCCAGCAGTCCCCGATGGTCAGGGATGGTGAACACTGAAGCTTTCTTT.

In its sample, this clonotype was seen many times. The chain employs TRBV7-8 and TRBJ2-1; 7 nucleotides align to TRBD2. Germline CDR1 reads SGHVS; CDR2 reads FQNEAQ. The CDR3 length is 15 residues. J lost 5 bases, V lost 5 bases, and 9 bases had no gene match. CDR3 sequence reads: CASSPWGGNDNEQFF. In DNA, the CDR3 is TGTGCCAGCAGCCCATGGGGAGGGAATGACAATGAGCAGTTCTTC.

This clonotype was recorded at least ten times. The genes are TRBV30 and TRBJ1-2; D is possibly TRBD1 (5 bases). V lost 7 bases to trimming and J lost 6 bases, with 18 bases between them. The CDR3 runs to 13 residues. Germline V gene lookup returns CDR1 GTSNPN and CDR2 SVGIG (reference sequence). The CDR3: CASNGGEPHGYTF. The CDR3 bases are TGTGCCTCAAACGGAGGGGAACCACATGGCTACACCTTC.

This chain connects TRBV5-1 to TRBJ2-7; D is unclear. The CDR3 covers 14 residues. V lost 0 bases, J lost 2 bases, and 9 bases lay in between. Germline assignment: CDR1 SGHRS and CDR2 YFSETQ. This CDR3 reads CASSLAPIPYEQYF. CDR3 coding DNA: TGCGCCAGCAGCTTGGCCCCTATCCCCTACGAGCAGTACTTC.

The sample holds a few counts of this clonotype. The chain has TRBV27 and TRBJ2-5, with 9 bases fitting TRBD1. The ends lost 3 bases at V and 5 bases at J; junction bases unmatched: 7. Germline values: CDR1 MNHEY, CDR2 SMNVEV (reference sequence). This CDR3 contains 15 residues. In nucleotides, the CDR3 is TGTGCCAGCAGTTTTTGGGACAGGGTTGGGGAGACCCAGTACTTC. The encoded protein is CASSFWDRVGETQYF.

This clonotype was counted many times. The chain employs TRBV28 and TRBJ1-2, with 7 bases matching TRBD1. The CDR3 loop spans 14 amino acids. CDR1 and CDR2 from the germline V gene are MDHEN and SYDVKM. The trim removed 8 bases at V and 0 bases at J, leaving 6 bases unmatched. This CDR3 is CASLGDRTNYGYTF. The CDR3 nucleotides are TGTGCCAGCCTAGGGGACAGAACTAACTATGGCTACACCTTC.

This clonotype appeared many times. The chain recombines TRBV6-4 with TRBJ2-1; TRBD1 or TRBD2 may be the D gene (5 bases each). Germline CDR1 is MRHNA and CDR2 is SNTAGT. The CDR3 has 16 amino acids. Deletions cut 0 bases from V and 6 bases from J, with 15 bases between. For the CDR3, the DNA is TGTGCCAGCAGTGACTCCAGTCGGGGCGGAGGCAATGAGCAGTTCTTC. This gives the protein CASSDSSRGGGNEQFF.

This clonotype was observed many times. V usage is TRBV28 and J usage is TRBJ1-2; the D is unclear. The germline V gene has CDR1 MDHEN and CDR2 SYDVKM. The CDR3 runs to 11 residues. Trimming stripped 8 bases from V and 3 bases from J, with 7 bases between. The CDR3 region has the DNA TGTGCCAGCCGGACTTACTATGGCTACACCTTC. Protein product: CASRTYYGYTF.

This clonotype was observed a handful of times. This chain links TRBV7-9 with TRBJ1-5, with 8 bases aligning to TRBD1. Looked up from germline, CDR1 is SEHNR and CDR2 is FQNEAQ (reference sequence). The ends lost 5 bases at V and 7 bases at J; junction bases unmatched: 7. The CDR3 totals 14 residues. Here the CDR3 DNA reads TGTGCCAGCAGCCCCGGACAGGGAACACAGCCCCAGCATTTT. This encodes CASSPGQGTQPQHF.

This clonotype was seen at least ten times. The chain joins TRBV18 to TRBJ2-3; weak D call: TRBD1 (5 bases). The CDR3 covers 14 residues. Germline V gives CDR1 KGHSH, CDR2 LQKENI. The V end lost 0 bases, the J end lost 4 bases, and 8 bases lay between the germline ends. For the CDR3, the DNA is TGTGCCAGCTCACCACCGCAGGGTCCAGATACGCAGTATTTT. This gives the protein CASSPPQGPDTQYF. Together with reference TRBV18 and TRBJ2-3, the CDR3 gives the full variable domain: NAGVMQNPRHLVRRRGQEARLRCSPMKGHSHVYWYRQLPEEGLKFMVYLQKENIIDESGMPKERFSAEFPKEGPSILRIQQVVRGDSAAYFCASSPPQGPDTQYFGPGTRLTVL.

This clonotype was seen ten or more times. This chain links TRBV29-1 with TRBJ2-7; D is tentatively TRBD1 or TRBD2 (5 bases each). The germline V gene has CDR1 SQVTM and CDR2 ANQGSEA. The CDR3 covers 13 residues. V shed 1 base and J shed 2 bases, with 9 bases lying between them. CDR3 nucleotide sequence: TGCAGCGTTGAAGTCGGGGCGGCCTACGAGCAGTACTTC. It specifies CSVEVGAAYEQYF.

This clonotype was seen a handful of times. The chain joins TRBV28 to TRBJ1-1, with D unresolved. The CDR3 consists of 13 residues. Looked up from germline, CDR1 is MDHEN and CDR2 is SYDVKM. Between the trimmed V and J ends, which lost 3 bases and 3 bases, there was a span of 8 bases. CDR3 DNA sequence: TGTGCCAGCAGTTTGGGTGGGGACACTGAAGCTTTCTTT. This sequence encodes CASSLGGDTEAFF.

The chain couples TRBV12-3 or TRBV12-4 to TRBJ2-5; TRBD2 matches 11 bases. Trimming at V came to 5 bases and at J to 7 bases, leaving 9 bases not matched to a gene. The CDR3 is 15 residues long. Written as DNA, the CDR3 is TGTGCCAGCAGTCCTGGGACTAGCGGAATGGGGACCCAGTACTTC. As protein: CASSPGTSGMGTQYF.

Only a few counts were recorded for this clonotype. The chain joins TRBV9 to TRBJ2-2; D not certain. From germline, CDR1 is SGDLS and CDR2 YYNGEE. The V and J ends lost 5 bases and 4 bases respectively, with 9 bases between them. The CDR3 is made up of 13 amino acids. The DNA for the CDR3 is TGTGCCAGCAGGTTTCGGGCCACCGGGGAGCTGTTTTTT. This codes for CASRFRATGELFF.

This clonotype was observed a few times. The CDR3 nucleotides are TGTGCCAGCAATAACCTACTTCGCCGGGGCACAGATACGCAGTATTTT. Encoded protein: CASNNLLRRGTDTQYF. This chain uses TRBV6-2 or TRBV6-3 with TRBJ2-3; D call uncertain. CDR3 length: 16 residues. Germline CDR1 and CDR2: MNHEY and SVGEGT. Trimming removed 7 bases from V and 1 base from J, with 18 bases in between.

Many counts were recorded for this clonotype. The chain employs TRBV28 and TRBJ2-1, with TRBD1 matching 8 bases. Germline CDR1 and CDR2: MDHEN and SYDVKM. The CDR3 sequence is 14 residues long. J lost 4 bases, V lost 3 bases, and 2 bases had no gene match. CDR3 sequence: CASSLGTGYNEQFF. The CDR3 DNA reads TGTGCCAGCAGTTTGGGGACAGGATACAATGAGCAGTTCTTC.